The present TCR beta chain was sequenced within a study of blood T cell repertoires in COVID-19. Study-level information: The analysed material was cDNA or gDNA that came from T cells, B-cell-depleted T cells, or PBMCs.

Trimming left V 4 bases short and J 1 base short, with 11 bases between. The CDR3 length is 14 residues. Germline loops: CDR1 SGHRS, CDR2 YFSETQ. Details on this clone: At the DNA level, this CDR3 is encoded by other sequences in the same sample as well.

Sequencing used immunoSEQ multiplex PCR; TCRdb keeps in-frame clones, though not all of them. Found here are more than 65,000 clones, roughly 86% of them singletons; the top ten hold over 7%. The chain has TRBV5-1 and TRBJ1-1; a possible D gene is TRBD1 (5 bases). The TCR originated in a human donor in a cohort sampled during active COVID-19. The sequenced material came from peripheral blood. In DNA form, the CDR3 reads TGCGCCAGCAGCCCCCAGGGCGGGAACACTGAAGCTTTCTTT. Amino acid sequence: CASSPQGGNTEAFF.